These T cell receptor beta chains were read from a single sample in a study of regulatory T cells in long-lasting Graves disease. One entry per CDR3 protein, called by TCRdb with MiXCR from the multiplex PCR reads. The sample gives 540,000 or so distinct CDR3 sequences, about 13% of which show up once; roughly 10% is in the top ten. The data were also submitted as part of a second study, on T cells in Graves' hyperthyroidism and ophthalmopathy.

This material consisted of peripheral blood mononuclear cells (PBMCs), taken at new diagnosis, from a patient treated with antithyroid drugs. The source of these receptors is a man between 25 and 39 years old with Graves disease. CDR3s include the opening cysteine and the closing phenylalanine or tryptophan. Fields, in order: V gene, D gene, clone size, J gene, CDR3 protein, CDR3 DNA. The D gene is left open where the match is weak. Only some rows state a clone size, as once, few, many or a class for expanded clones.

V gene: TRBV2
D gene: -
clone size: many
J gene: TRBJ2-7
CDR3 protein: CASALAIHQDRQKYEQYF
CDR3 DNA: TGTGCCAGCGCCCTGGCAATCCATCAAGACCGACAAAAATACGAGCAGTACTTC

V gene: TRBV5-1
D gene: TRBD2
clone size: few
J gene: TRBJ2-7
CDR3 protein: CASSQGGSINEQYF
CDR3 DNA: TGCGCCAGCAGCCAGGGCGGGAGTATCAACGAGCAGTACTTC

V gene: TRBV6-4
D gene: -
clone size: few
J gene: TRBJ2-7
CDR3 protein: CASIRQRVTYEQYF
CDR3 DNA: TGTGCCAGCATACGGCAGCGGGTTACCTACGAGCAGTACTTC

V gene: TRBV9
D gene: -
clone size: -
J gene: TRBJ2-1
CDR3 protein: CASSVVNNEQFF
CDR3 DNA: TGTGCCAGCAGCGTAGTAAACAATGAGCAGTTCTTC

V gene: TRBV9
D gene: TRBD2
clone size: few
J gene: TRBJ2-3
CDR3 protein: CASSVGGTTITDTQYF
CDR3 DNA: TGTGCCAGCAGCGTAGGGGGGACTACAATCACAGATACGCAGTATTTT

V gene: TRBV12-3/TRBV12-4
D gene: TRBD2
clone size: many
J gene: TRBJ2-2
CDR3 protein: CASSGLAGGDTGELFF
CDR3 DNA: TGTGCCAGCAGTGGACTAGCGGGAGGCGACACCGGGGAGCTGTTTTTT

V gene: TRBV6-1
D gene: TRBD2
clone size: -
J gene: TRBJ2-7
CDR3 protein: CASSPMREGNEQYF
CDR3 DNA: TGTGCCAGCAGTCCCATGCGGGAGGGCAACGAGCAGTACTTC

V gene: TRBV7-9
D gene: -
clone size: few
J gene: TRBJ1-1
CDR3 protein: CASSKGDIEAFF
CDR3 DNA: TGTGCCAGCAGCAAGGGGGACATTGAAGCTTTCTTT

V gene: TRBV6-1
D gene: TRBD2
clone size: -
J gene: TRBJ2-3
CDR3 protein: CASRMGAGVSTDTQYF
CDR3 DNA: TGTGCCAGCAGGATGGGTGCGGGAGTGAGTACAGATACGCAGTATTTT

V gene: TRBV6-1
D gene: TRBD1
clone size: many
J gene: TRBJ2-3
CDR3 protein: CASRTQGARTDTQYF
CDR3 DNA: TGTGCCAGCAGGACACAGGGGGCGCGCACAGATACGCAGTATTTT

V gene: TRBV6-1
D gene: -
clone size: -
J gene: TRBJ1-4
CDR3 protein: CASGGRWVGSEKLFF
CDR3 DNA: TGTGCCAGCGGCGGGAGGTGGGTTGGTTCAGAAAAACTGTTTTTT

V gene: TRBV2
D gene: TRBD1
clone size: many
J gene: TRBJ2-2
CDR3 protein: CASSSGQGTNTGELFF
CDR3 DNA: TGTGCCAGCAGCAGCGGACAGGGCACCAACACCGGGGAGCTGTTTTTT

V gene: TRBV29-1
D gene: TRBD2
clone size: many
J gene: TRBJ2-1
CDR3 protein: CSVSGLAGERVYNEQFF
CDR3 DNA: TGCAGCGTCTCGGGACTAGCGGGAGAACGCGTCTACAATGAGCAGTTCTTC

V gene: TRBV27
D gene: -
clone size: many
J gene: TRBJ2-3
CDR3 protein: CASSPLPLYTDTQYF
CDR3 DNA: TGTGCCAGCAGCCCGCTCCCCTTATACACAGATACGCAGTATTTT

V gene: TRBV20-1
D gene: TRBD1
clone size: many
J gene: TRBJ2-7
CDR3 protein: CSASGDRGFSGNYEQYF
CDR3 DNA: TGCAGTGCTAGTGGGGACAGGGGTTTTAGCGGGAACTACGAGCAGTACTTC

V gene: TRBV24-1
D gene: -
clone size: few
J gene: TRBJ2-3
CDR3 protein: CATSDRTTGLTDTQYF
CDR3 DNA: TGTGCCACCAGTGATCGGACGACGGGTCTCACAGATACGCAGTATTTT

V gene: TRBV3-1
D gene: -
clone size: -
J gene: TRBJ2-5
CDR3 protein: CASTRSVEVQETQYF
CDR3 DNA: TGTGCCAGCACCCGCAGCGTAGAGGTCCAAGAGACCCAGTACTTC

V gene: TRBV12-3/TRBV12-4
D gene: -
clone size: many
J gene: TRBJ2-2
CDR3 protein: CASSALGETGELFF
CDR3 DNA: TGTGCCAGCAGTGCCCTGGGTGAGACCGGGGAGCTGTTTTTT

V gene: TRBV5-1
D gene: -
clone size: many
J gene: TRBJ1-2
CDR3 protein: CASSQQGIKGYTF
CDR3 DNA: TGCGCCAGCAGCCAACAGGGAATCAAAGGCTACACCTTC

V gene: TRBV7-2
D gene: -
clone size: -
J gene: TRBJ2-7
CDR3 protein: CASSLFIGLPYEQYF
CDR3 DNA: TGTGCCAGCAGCTTATTTATCGGACTACCCTACGAGCAGTACTTC

V gene: TRBV12-3/TRBV12-4
D gene: TRBD2
clone size: many
J gene: TRBJ2-1
CDR3 protein: CASSFTGTSGLAGEQFF
CDR3 DNA: TGTGCCAGCAGTTTTACAGGGACTAGCGGTTTAGCAGGTGAGCAGTTCTTC

V gene: TRBV5-1
D gene: TRBD2
clone size: -
J gene: TRBJ2-1
CDR3 protein: CASSVGLAHMDEQFF
CDR3 DNA: TGTGCCAGCAGCGTAGGACTAGCCCATATGGATGAGCAGTTCTTC

V gene: TRBV14
D gene: TRBD1
clone size: few
J gene: TRBJ1-1
CDR3 protein: CASSLARGGQAFF
CDR3 DNA: TGTGCCAGCAGCCTGGCCAGGGGGGGCCAAGCTTTCTTT

V gene: TRBV15
D gene: TRBD2
clone size: many
J gene: TRBJ2-2
CDR3 protein: CATSRDSGRAGGELFF
CDR3 DNA: TGTGCCACCAGCAGAGATAGCGGGAGGGCCGGCGGGGAGCTGTTTTTT

V gene: TRBV6-1
D gene: TRBD2
clone size: many
J gene: TRBJ2-3
CDR3 protein: CASTVGAGGTDTQYF
CDR3 DNA: TGTGCCAGCACCGTTGGTGCGGGAGGCACAGATACGCAGTATTTT

V gene: TRBV5-1
D gene: -
clone size: -
J gene: TRBJ1-2
CDR3 protein: CASNSEGPIYGYTF
CDR3 DNA: TGCGCCAGCAACTCGGAAGGGCCCATCTATGGCTACACCTTC

V gene: TRBV15
D gene: -
clone size: many
J gene: TRBJ2-1
CDR3 protein: CATSRDPPGIGYNEQFF
CDR3 DNA: TGTGCCACCAGCAGAGATCCTCCAGGGATAGGTTACAATGAGCAGTTCTTC

V gene: TRBV20-1
D gene: -
clone size: many
J gene: TRBJ2-3
CDR3 protein: CSARDGGAPTDTQYF
CDR3 DNA: TGCAGTGCTAGAGATGGAGGGGCCCCCACAGATACGCAGTATTTT

V gene: TRBV12-3/TRBV12-4
D gene: -
clone size: -
J gene: TRBJ1-3
CDR3 protein: CASSWTEPSSGNTIYF
CDR3 DNA: TGTGCCAGCAGTTGGACAGAGCCGAGCTCTGGAAACACCATATATTTT

V gene: TRBV12-3/TRBV12-4
D gene: -
clone size: many
J gene: TRBJ2-3
CDR3 protein: CASSFGGRKMDTQYF
CDR3 DNA: TGTGCCAGCAGTTTTGGGGGACGCAAGATGGATACGCAGTATTTT

V gene: TRBV10-3
D gene: -
clone size: many
J gene: TRBJ2-1
CDR3 protein: CAISDGTKRGNEQFF
CDR3 DNA: TGTGCCATCAGTGATGGGACAAAGAGGGGCAATGAGCAGTTCTTC

V gene: TRBV5-1
D gene: -
clone size: few
J gene: TRBJ1-3
CDR3 protein: CASSILTGLVGNTIYF
CDR3 DNA: TGCGCCAGCAGCATACTGACAGGCCTCGTCGGAAACACCATATATTTT

V gene: TRBV9
D gene: -
clone size: -
J gene: TRBJ2-6
CDR3 protein: CASSVATWRAGANVLTF
CDR3 DNA: TGTGCCAGCAGCGTAGCTACGTGGCGGGCTGGGGCCAACGTCCTGACTTTC

V gene: TRBV28
D gene: TRBD1
clone size: few
J gene: TRBJ2-7
CDR3 protein: CASSLGTVQYF
CDR3 DNA: TGTGCCAGCAGTTTAGGGACAGTTCAGTACTTC

V gene: TRBV11-2
D gene: -
clone size: many
J gene: TRBJ2-5
CDR3 protein: CASNRAGVETQYF
CDR3 DNA: TGTGCCAGCAACAGGGCGGGGGTAGAGACCCAGTACTTC

V gene: TRBV5-8
D gene: -
clone size: -
J gene: TRBJ2-5
CDR3 protein: CASRPEGARRTQYF
CDR3 DNA: TGTGCCAGCAGACCGGAGGGGGCTAGGAGGACCCAGTACTTC

V gene: TRBV7-9
D gene: -
clone size: many
J gene: TRBJ1-4
CDR3 protein: CASSKGSEKLFF
CDR3 DNA: TGTGCCAGTAGCAAGGGGTCTGAAAAACTGTTTTTT

V gene: TRBV7-2
D gene: TRBD2
clone size: once
J gene: TRBJ2-2
CDR3 protein: CASSKETSGTGELFF
CDR3 DNA: TGTGCCAGCAGCAAAGAGACTAGCGGCACCGGGGAGCTGTTTTTT

V gene: TRBV12-3/TRBV12-4
D gene: -
clone size: many
J gene: TRBJ2-1
CDR3 protein: CASRVAIETTLLNEQFF
CDR3 DNA: TGTGCCAGCAGGGTAGCTATCGAGACCACGCTCCTCAATGAGCAGTTCTTC

V gene: TRBV12-3/TRBV12-4
D gene: TRBD2
clone size: many
J gene: TRBJ2-7
CDR3 protein: CASSSSGSSYEQYF
CDR3 DNA: TGTGCCAGCTCCTCTAGCGGGTCCTCCTACGAGCAGTACTTC

V gene: TRBV28
D gene: -
clone size: many
J gene: TRBJ1-5
CDR3 protein: CATQQEISNQPQHF
CDR3 DNA: TGTGCCACTCAACAGGAGATTAGCAATCAGCCCCAGCATTTT

V gene: TRBV27
D gene: TRBD1
clone size: many
J gene: TRBJ1-5
CDR3 protein: CASSQTGLNQPQHF
CDR3 DNA: TGTGCCAGCAGCCAGACAGGGCTCAATCAGCCCCAGCATTTT

V gene: TRBV20-1
D gene: -
clone size: many
J gene: TRBJ2-5
CDR3 protein: CSAREDYVETQYF
CDR3 DNA: TGCAGTGCTAGAGAGGACTACGTGGAGACCCAGTACTTC

V gene: TRBV6-2/TRBV6-3
D gene: -
clone size: -
J gene: TRBJ2-7
CDR3 protein: CASSETPGRQLNYEQYF
CDR3 DNA: TGTGCCAGCAGTGAAACCCCCGGCCGGCAGCTTAACTACGAGCAGTACTTC

V gene: TRBV6-1
D gene: TRBD1
clone size: few
J gene: TRBJ2-2
CDR3 protein: CAGYNTGQKNTGELFF
CDR3 DNA: TGTGCCGGCTATAACACGGGACAGAAGAACACCGGGGAGCTGTTTTTT

V gene: TRBV6-5
D gene: -
clone size: -
J gene: TRBJ2-5
CDR3 protein: CASSYGAAQETQYF
CDR3 DNA: TGTGCCAGCAGTTACGGAGCAGCTCAAGAGACCCAGTACTTC

V gene: TRBV20-1
D gene: -
clone size: many
J gene: TRBJ1-5
CDR3 protein: CSARGGSGQPQHF
CDR3 DNA: TGCAGTGCTAGAGGTGGATCAGGTCAGCCCCAGCATTTT

V gene: TRBV29-1
D gene: TRBD1
clone size: few
J gene: TRBJ1-3
CDR3 protein: CSVLRPGGTYSGNTIYF
CDR3 DNA: TGCAGCGTTCTCCGACCAGGGGGAACGTACTCTGGAAACACCATATATTTT

V gene: TRBV25-1
D gene: -
clone size: many
J gene: TRBJ2-3
CDR3 protein: CASSEYGADTQYF
CDR3 DNA: TGTGCCAGCAGTGAATACGGGGCAGATACGCAGTATTTT

V gene: TRBV12-3/TRBV12-4
D gene: -
clone size: many
J gene: TRBJ1-5
CDR3 protein: CASALGPGRSQPQHF
CDR3 DNA: TGTGCCAGCGCGTTGGGCCCAGGGCGAAGTCAGCCCCAGCATTTT

V gene: TRBV25-1
D gene: TRBD2
clone size: -
J gene: TRBJ2-3
CDR3 protein: CASSELRGRLAGGITDTQYF
CDR3 DNA: TGTGCCAGCAGTGAATTGAGGGGGCGACTAGCGGGAGGGATCACAGATACGCAGTATTTT

V gene: TRBV3-1
D gene: -
clone size: -
J gene: TRBJ2-2
CDR3 protein: CASSQVGDTGELFF
CDR3 DNA: TGTGCCAGCAGCCAAGTAGGAGACACCGGGGAGCTGTTTTTT

V gene: TRBV10-3
D gene: -
clone size: -
J gene: TRBJ2-7
CDR3 protein: CAISLREFYEQYF
CDR3 DNA: TGTGCCATCAGTCTTAGGGAATTCTACGAGCAGTACTTC

V gene: TRBV2
D gene: -
clone size: many
J gene: TRBJ2-5
CDR3 protein: CASSYFSLQETQYF
CDR3 DNA: TGTGCCAGCAGTTATTTCAGTCTCCAAGAGACCCAGTACTTC

V gene: TRBV29-1
D gene: -
clone size: many
J gene: TRBJ2-4
CDR3 protein: CSVADAKNIQYF
CDR3 DNA: TGCAGCGTTGCAGATGCCAAAAACATTCAGTACTTC